Listed below are T cell receptor beta chains from one sample, sequenced in a study of cytomegalovirus exposure and HLA in healthy donors. Generated by immunoSEQ multiplex PCR, the TCRdb table keeps only in-frame clones and is missing some. The top ten hold approximately 8.5% of the sample, which has more than 100,000 clones, about 62% seen once. The sequencing input was PBMCs. The receptors stem from a woman in her forties in good health and CMV-seropositive. Both conserved end residues are part of each CDR3. The D gene is left open where the match is weak. Expanded clones are given a class, and other clones once, few, many or no size at all.

clone size: NA
D gene: TRBD2
J gene: TRBJ2-7
V gene: TRBV7-2
CDR3 protein: CASSYSGTSGSYEQYF
CDR3 DNA: TGTGCCAGCAGCTATTCCGGGACTAGCGGCTCCTACGAGCAGTACTTC

clone size: NA
D gene: TRBD2
J gene: TRBJ2-1
V gene: TRBV7-2
CDR3 protein: CASSLEAGRENEQFF
CDR3 DNA: TGTGCCAGCAGCTTAGAAGCGGGGAGGGAAAATGAGCAGTTCTTC

clone size: NA
D gene: TRBD1
J gene: TRBJ1-6
V gene: TRBV10-2
CDR3 protein: CASSEGTGSPLHF
CDR3 DNA: TGCGCCAGCAGTGAGGGGACAGGGTCACCCCTCCACTTT

clone size: NA
D gene: NA
J gene: TRBJ1-5
V gene: TRBV6-5
CDR3 protein: CASSVDRFNQPQHF
CDR3 DNA: TGTGCCAGCAGTGTAGACAGGTTCAATCAGCCCCAGCATTTT

clone size: once
D gene: NA
J gene: TRBJ2-7
V gene: TRBV7-6
CDR3 protein: CASSSAGFRSEQYF
CDR3 DNA: TGTGCCAGCAGCTCGGCGGGCTTCAGATCCGAGCAGTACTTC

clone size: NA
D gene: NA
J gene: TRBJ1-1
V gene: TRBV2
CDR3 protein: CASNTGLTNTEAFF
CDR3 DNA: TGTGCCAGCAATACGGGACTAACAAACACTGAAGCTTTCTTT

clone size: few
D gene: NA
J gene: TRBJ2-7
V gene: TRBV5-1
CDR3 protein: CASSFDSTYEQYF
CDR3 DNA: TGCGCCAGCAGCTTTGACAGTACCTACGAGCAGTACTTC

clone size: NA
D gene: TRBD1
J gene: TRBJ1-4
V gene: TRBV19
CDR3 protein: CASSKDRAGATNEKLFF
CDR3 DNA: TGTGCCAGTAGTAAGGACAGGGCAGGGGCAACTAATGAAAAACTGTTTTTT

clone size: NA
D gene: TRBD1
J gene: TRBJ2-1
V gene: TRBV30
CDR3 protein: CACLLGTAPNEQFF
CDR3 DNA: TGTGCCTGCCTTTTGGGGACAGCCCCCAATGAGCAGTTCTTC

clone size: few
D gene: NA
J gene: TRBJ2-7
V gene: TRBV14
CDR3 protein: CASSEPNTAGVYEQYF
CDR3 DNA: TGTGCCAGCAGCGAGCCAAACACAGCGGGTGTATACGAGCAGTACTTC

clone size: NA
D gene: NA
J gene: TRBJ2-3
V gene: TRBV7-2
CDR3 protein: CASAQSVFTDTQYF
CDR3 DNA: TGTGCCAGCGCCCAGTCTGTGTTCACAGATACGCAGTATTTT

clone size: NA
D gene: NA
J gene: TRBJ2-2
V gene: TRBV29-1
CDR3 protein: CSVVPGSVSGELFF
CDR3 DNA: TGCAGCGTTGTGCCGGGAAGCGTCTCCGGGGAGCTGTTTTTT

clone size: NA
D gene: TRBD1
J gene: TRBJ2-6
V gene: TRBV7-8
CDR3 protein: CASSLDRGTGANVLTF
CDR3 DNA: TGTGCCAGCAGCTTAGACAGGGGGACTGGGGCCAACGTCCTGACTTTC

clone size: NA
D gene: TRBD2
J gene: TRBJ2-5
V gene: TRBV7-2
CDR3 protein: CASSPRLAGKTQYF
CDR3 DNA: TGTGCCAGCAGCCCCAGACTAGCGGGGAAGACCCAGTACTTC

clone size: NA
D gene: TRBD2
J gene: TRBJ2-3
V gene: TRBV4-2
CDR3 protein: CASSQDSRDYGTQYF
CDR3 DNA: TGTGCCAGCAGCCAAGACTCACGGGACTACGGGACGCAGTATTTT

clone size: NA
D gene: NA
J gene: TRBJ1-2
V gene: TRBV6-5
CDR3 protein: CASSYRVWSNYGYTF
CDR3 DNA: TGTGCCAGCAGTTACCGGGTTTGGAGTAACTATGGCTACACCTTC

clone size: few
D gene: TRBD1
J gene: TRBJ1-2
V gene: TRBV2
CDR3 protein: CASGRDRVRNGYTF
CDR3 DNA: TGTGCCAGCGGTCGGGACAGGGTTAGGAATGGCTACACCTTC

clone size: NA
D gene: NA
J gene: TRBJ2-7
V gene: TRBV5-4
CDR3 protein: CASSVQGGSYEQYF
CDR3 DNA: TGTGCCAGCAGCGTACAGGGCGGCTCCTACGAGCAGTACTTC

clone size: NA
D gene: NA
J gene: TRBJ2-7
V gene: TRBV25-1
CDR3 protein: CASSEGSGVIAYEQYF
CDR3 DNA: TGTGCCAGCAGTGAAGGATCAGGTGTTATAGCCTACGAGCAGTACTTC

clone size: once
D gene: TRBD1
J gene: TRBJ1-2
V gene: TRBV7-6
CDR3 protein: CASSPTPGQAYGYTF
CDR3 DNA: TGTGCCAGCAGCCCAACACCAGGACAGGCCTATGGCTACACCTTC

clone size: NA
D gene: NA
J gene: TRBJ1-2
V gene: TRBV30
CDR3 protein: CAWSVPGREGYGYPF
CDR3 DNA: TGTGCCTGGAGTGTACCGGGCAGGGAGGGGTATGGCTACCCCTTC

clone size: NA
D gene: NA
J gene: TRBJ1-1
V gene: TRBV5-8
CDR3 protein: CASSFLRPLDTEAFF
CDR3 DNA: TGTGCCAGCAGCTTCCTCAGGCCGCTGGACACTGAAGCTTTCTTT

clone size: few
D gene: TRBD1
J gene: TRBJ2-7
V gene: TRBV27
CDR3 protein: CASSLSPGGPYEQYF
CDR3 DNA: TGTGCCAGCAGTTTAAGCCCAGGGGGTCCCTACGAGCAGTACTTC

clone size: NA
D gene: TRBD1
J gene: TRBJ1-1
V gene: TRBV30
CDR3 protein: CAWSSRTGWDMNTEAFF
CDR3 DNA: TGTGCCTGGAGTTCGCGGACAGGGTGGGATATGAACACTGAAGCTTTCTTT

clone size: NA
D gene: NA
J gene: TRBJ2-3
V gene: TRBV11-3
CDR3 protein: CASSSGRGSTQYF
CDR3 DNA: TGTGCCAGCAGCTCAGGTCGGGGGAGTACGCAGTATTTT

clone size: NA
D gene: TRBD2
J gene: TRBJ2-3
V gene: TRBV7-9
CDR3 protein: CASSPVGGRAPDTQYF
CDR3 DNA: TGTGCCAGCAGCCCCGTCGGCGGGAGGGCCCCAGATACGCAGTATTTT

clone size: NA
D gene: TRBD2
J gene: TRBJ2-7
V gene: TRBV7-2
CDR3 protein: CASSFERESTYEQYF
CDR3 DNA: TGTGCCAGCAGCTTCGAGCGGGAGTCCACCTACGAGCAGTACTTC

clone size: once
D gene: NA
J gene: TRBJ1-1
V gene: TRBV14
CDR3 protein: CASSQNMNTEAFF
CDR3 DNA: TGTGCCAGCAGCCAGAACATGAACACTGAAGCTTTCTTT

clone size: NA
D gene: NA
J gene: TRBJ1-2
V gene: TRBV7-2
CDR3 protein: CASSLGWGVALGNYGYTF
CDR3 DNA: TGTGCCAGCAGCTTAGGATGGGGAGTAGCTCTCGGTAACTATGGCTACACCTTC

clone size: few
D gene: TRBD2
J gene: TRBJ2-3
V gene: TRBV5-1
CDR3 protein: CASSLALGLAADTQYF
CDR3 DNA: TGCGCCAGCAGCTTGGCCTTAGGACTAGCGGCAGATACGCAGTATTTT

clone size: NA
D gene: TRBD2
J gene: TRBJ2-1
V gene: TRBV28
CDR3 protein: CASSPLSRETNNEQFF
CDR3 DNA: TGTGCCAGCAGTCCCCTCTCGCGGGAGACCAACAATGAGCAGTTCTTC

clone size: few
D gene: TRBD2
J gene: TRBJ2-7
V gene: TRBV29-1
CDR3 protein: CSVLSNPSGIGEQYF
CDR3 DNA: TGCAGCGTTCTATCCAATCCGAGCGGGATCGGCGAGCAGTACTTC

clone size: NA
D gene: NA
J gene: TRBJ1-2
V gene: TRBV7-2
CDR3 protein: CASSVLGGVAYGYTF
CDR3 DNA: TGTGCCAGCAGCGTATTGGGAGGAGTAGCCTATGGCTACACCTTC

clone size: NA
D gene: NA
J gene: TRBJ1-1
V gene: TRBV30
CDR3 protein: CAWSVDTPEAFF
CDR3 DNA: TGTGCCTGGAGTGTTGACACTCCTGAAGCTTTCTTT

clone size: NA
D gene: TRBD1
J gene: TRBJ2-7
V gene: TRBV6-1
CDR3 protein: CASSFQTGLEQYF
CDR3 DNA: TGTGCCAGCAGTTTCCAGACAGGGCTCGAGCAGTACTTC

clone size: NA
D gene: NA
J gene: TRBJ2-1
V gene: TRBV10-1
CDR3 protein: CASQDASIDNEQFF
CDR3 DNA: TGCGCCAGCCAAGATGCTAGCATCGACAATGAGCAGTTCTTC

clone size: NA
D gene: NA
J gene: TRBJ2-1
V gene: TRBV21-1
CDR3 protein: CASSKARRASEQFF
CDR3 DNA: TGTGCCAGCAGCAAAGCTCGGAGGGCCAGTGAGCAGTTCTTC

clone size: once
D gene: TRBD2
J gene: TRBJ2-5
V gene: TRBV30
CDR3 protein: CAWSVIAGGRETQYF
CDR3 DNA: TGTGCCTGGAGTGTTATAGCGGGAGGGCGGGAGACCCAGTACTTC

clone size: NA
D gene: TRBD1
J gene: TRBJ1-4
V gene: TRBV19
CDR3 protein: CASSTGQGVKLFF
CDR3 DNA: TGTGCCAGTAGCACCGGACAGGGGGTAAAACTGTTTTTT

clone size: NA
D gene: TRBD1
J gene: TRBJ2-2
V gene: TRBV5-1
CDR3 protein: CASSVGTGARNTGELFF
CDR3 DNA: TGCGCCAGCAGCGTCGGGACAGGGGCACGGAACACCGGGGAGCTGTTTTTT

clone size: NA
D gene: NA
J gene: TRBJ1-2
V gene: TRBV28
CDR3 protein: CASSYSRNYGYTF
CDR3 DNA: TGTGCCAGCAGCTACAGCCGGAACTATGGCTACACCTTC

clone size: NA
D gene: NA
J gene: TRBJ2-7
V gene: TRBV7-8
CDR3 protein: CASSSIAQQYF
CDR3 DNA: TGTGCCAGCAGCTCTATAGCCCAGCAGTACTTC

clone size: NA
D gene: NA
J gene: TRBJ1-6
V gene: TRBV5-1
CDR3 protein: CASSLYGGGNSPLHF
CDR3 DNA: TGCGCCAGCAGCTTGTATGGGGGCGGGAATTCACCCCTCCACTTT

clone size: NA
D gene: NA
J gene: TRBJ1-1
V gene: TRBV5-6
CDR3 protein: CASSLVSYTEAFF
CDR3 DNA: TGTGCCAGCAGCTTGGTCAGTTACACTGAAGCTTTCTTT

clone size: NA
D gene: NA
J gene: TRBJ1-2
V gene: TRBV6-5
CDR3 protein: CASRETATYGYTF
CDR3 DNA: TGTGCCAGCAGGGAGACAGCAACCTATGGCTACACCTTC

clone size: NA
D gene: TRBD1
J gene: TRBJ1-1
V gene: TRBV16
CDR3 protein: CASSDRGETEAFF
CDR3 DNA: TGTGCCAGCAGCGACAGGGGGGAAACTGAAGCTTTCTTT

clone size: once
D gene: TRBD1
J gene: TRBJ1-3
V gene: TRBV23-1
CDR3 protein: CALPETGHSGNTIYF
CDR3 DNA: TGCGCCCTTCCCGAGACAGGGCACTCTGGAAACACCATATATTTT

clone size: NA
D gene: NA
J gene: TRBJ2-3
V gene: TRBV7-3
CDR3 protein: CASSSGFTDTQYF
CDR3 DNA: TGTGCCAGCAGCTCAGGATTCACAGATACGCAGTATTTT

clone size: once
D gene: NA
J gene: TRBJ2-3
V gene: TRBV5-1
CDR3 protein: CASSLDRIGDTQYF
CDR3 DNA: TGCGCCAGCAGCCTCGACAGGATTGGGGATACGCAGTATTTT

clone size: NA
D gene: TRBD2
J gene: TRBJ2-7
V gene: TRBV11-2
CDR3 protein: CASSSLAVSSYEQYF
CDR3 DNA: TGTGCCAGCAGTTCACTAGCGGTAAGCTCCTACGAGCAGTACTTC

clone size: NA
D gene: TRBD2
J gene: TRBJ2-3
V gene: TRBV27
CDR3 protein: CASSYSAGVDTQYF
CDR3 DNA: TGTGCCAGCAGTTACTCAGCGGGAGTTGATACGCAGTATTTT

clone size: NA
D gene: TRBD1
J gene: TRBJ1-6
V gene: TRBV5-1
CDR3 protein: CASSLRQGVNSPLHF
CDR3 DNA: TGCGCCAGCAGCTTGCGACAGGGGGTGAATTCACCCCTCCACTTT

clone size: NA
D gene: TRBD1
J gene: TRBJ2-7
V gene: TRBV27
CDR3 protein: CASSLGQVPYEQYF
CDR3 DNA: TGTGCCAGCAGTTTAGGACAGGTTCCCTACGAGCAGTACTTC

clone size: few
D gene: NA
J gene: TRBJ2-6
V gene: TRBV18
CDR3 protein: CASSPMGQGSGANVLTF
CDR3 DNA: TGTGCCAGCTCACCAATGGGGCAGGGATCTGGGGCCAACGTCCTGACTTTC

clone size: NA
D gene: TRBD1
J gene: TRBJ1-4
V gene: TRBV7-9
CDR3 protein: CASSSTGLGGNEKLFF
CDR3 DNA: TGTGCCAGCAGCTCGACAGGGTTAGGGGGTAATGAAAAACTGTTTTTT

clone size: NA
D gene: TRBD1
J gene: TRBJ2-3
V gene: TRBV27
CDR3 protein: CAGPWDRGFPDTQYF
CDR3 DNA: TGTGCCGGGCCTTGGGACAGGGGGTTCCCAGATACGCAGTATTTT

clone size: NA
D gene: TRBD2
J gene: TRBJ2-1
V gene: TRBV7-2
CDR3 protein: CASSLPGTSGGGEQFF
CDR3 DNA: TGTGCCAGCAGCCTACCTGGGACTAGCGGGGGGGGTGAGCAGTTCTTC

clone size: NA
D gene: TRBD2
J gene: TRBJ2-3
V gene: TRBV19
CDR3 protein: CASADRGEDTQYF
CDR3 DNA: TGTGCCAGTGCGGACCGGGGGGAGGATACGCAGTATTTT

clone size: once
D gene: NA
J gene: TRBJ2-3
V gene: TRBV7-9
CDR3 protein: CASSLGRDFTDTQYF
CDR3 DNA: TGTGCCAGCAGCTTAGGCCGGGACTTCACAGATACGCAGTATTTT

clone size: NA
D gene: TRBD1
J gene: TRBJ1-2
V gene: TRBV30
CDR3 protein: CACARSSQGPGYTF
CDR3 DNA: TGTGCCTGCGCTCGAAGTTCACAGGGGCCTGGCTACACCTTC